The rows below give T cell receptor beta chains drawn from one sample of a study of blood T cell repertoires in COVID-19. Profiled with immunoSEQ multiplex PCR; TCRdb holds only in-frame clones, not every one. This table has about 52,000 clones, about 81% appearing once. The source material was peripheral blood. The source is a woman over 75 with COVID-19, enrolled during active disease. The CDR3 runs from the conserved cysteine through the conserved F or W. A D gene is named only where the DNA matches it firmly. Rows may omit the clone size; those that give it use once, few, many or a size class.

V gene	clone size	J gene	D gene	CDR3 protein	CDR3 DNA
TRBV30	once	TRBJ2-3	TRBD1	CAWSRDRVKPDTQYF	TGTGCCTGGAGTAGGGACAGGGTTAAGCCAGATACGCAGTATTTT
TRBV5-6	.	TRBJ2-5	.	CASSRDWANQETQYF	TGTGCCAGCAGCCGGGACTGGGCGAACCAAGAGACCCAGTACTTC
TRBV5-8	.	TRBJ1-2	.	CASSFQMTDGYTF	TGTGCCAGCAGCTTCCAGATGACAGATGGCTACACCTTC
TRBV7-9	.	TRBJ1-5	TRBD1	CASSLGGQSNQPQHF	TGTGCCAGCAGCTTAGGGGGACAGAGCAATCAGCCCCAGCATTTT
TRBV29-1	.	TRBJ2-2	.	CSVRFSTNTGELFF	TGCAGCGTTCGTTTTTCTACGAACACCGGGGAGCTGTTTTTT
TRBV12-3/TRBV12-4	.	TRBJ1-6	.	CASSTDSFSPLHF	TGTGCCAGCAGTACAGACAGTTTCTCACCCCTCCACTTT
TRBV11-2	.	TRBJ2-1	TRBD2	CASSMGLAGGQGEQFF	TGTGCCAGCAGCATGGGACTAGCGGGAGGGCAGGGTGAGCAGTTCTTC
TRBV28	few	TRBJ1-5	.	CASSFWGDSNQPQHF	TGTGCCAGCAGTTTTTGGGGGGATAGCAATCAGCCCCAGCATTTT
TRBV27	few	TRBJ2-7	.	CATAGSSPYEQYF	TGTGCCACCGCGGGGAGTAGCCCTTACGAGCAGTACTTC
TRBV7-9	.	TRBJ2-1	TRBD2	CASSLTSGRSNEQFF	TGTGCCAGCAGCTTGACTAGCGGGAGAAGCAATGAGCAGTTCTTC
TRBV4-1	.	TRBJ2-3	TRBD2	CASSPGTKNTDTQYF	TGCGCCAGCAGCCCCGGGACTAAGAACACAGATACGCAGTATTTT
TRBV2	.	TRBJ1-1	TRBD1	CARKRGTGSTEAFF	TGTGCCAGAAAGAGGGGGACAGGGAGTACTGAAGCTTTCTTT
TRBV28	.	TRBJ2-2	.	CASRQTGLNTGELFF	TGTGCCAGCAGACAAACAGGGTTGAACACCGGGGAGCTGTTTTTT
TRBV2	.	TRBJ2-1	TRBD2	CASSAHQLAVNEQFF	TGTGCCAGCAGTGCGCACCAACTAGCGGTCAATGAGCAGTTCTTC
TRBV6-5	.	TRBJ1-4	TRBD1	CASSYTTGTNEKLFF	TGTGCCAGCAGTTACACGACAGGGACTAATGAAAAACTGTTTTTT
TRBV28	.	TRBJ1-1	.	CASSLDMVGASEAFF	TGTGCCAGCAGTTTAGATATGGTGGGGGCTAGTGAAGCTTTCTTT
TRBV7-3	.	TRBJ2-7	TRBD1	CASSLLGQGLSEQYF	TGTGCCAGCAGCTTATTGGGACAGGGCCTCTCAGAGCAGTACTTC
TRBV5-4	.	TRBJ1-4	TRBD1	CASSRDSPNEKLFF	TGTGCCAGCAGCAGGGACAGTCCTAATGAAAAACTGTTTTTT
TRBV9	.	TRBJ2-2	TRBD1	CASSVADRGPGELFF	TGTGCCAGCAGCGTAGCTGACAGGGGGCCCGGGGAGCTGTTTTTT
TRBV2	.	TRBJ2-1	.	CASSGLAVFNEQFF	TGTGCCAGCAGTGGGCTAGCTGTATTCAATGAGCAGTTCTTC
TRBV19	.	TRBJ1-4	.	CASQNQGSNEKLFF	TGTGCCAGCCAAAATCAGGGAAGTAATGAAAAACTGTTTTTT
TRBV9	.	TRBJ1-1	.	CASSVGTGVNTEAFF	TGTGCCAGCAGCGTAGGCACGGGGGTGAACACTGAAGCTTTCTTT
TRBV7-9	.	TRBJ2-7	.	CASSSSPSISYEQYF	TGTGCCAGCAGCAGTAGTCCTTCGATCTCCTACGAGCAGTACTTC
TRBV30	few	TRBJ1-2	TRBD1	CAWDREPPNYGYTF	TGTGCCTGGGACAGGGAGCCACCTAACTATGGCTACACCTTC
TRBV5-5	.	TRBJ2-3	.	CARETVPPDTQYF	TGTGCCAGGGAGACAGTTCCCCCAGATACGCAGTATTTT
TRBV7-3	.	TRBJ1-1	.	CASSLRGVTEAFF	TGTGCCAGCAGCTTGCGGGGAGTCACTGAAGCTTTCTTT
TRBV2	.	TRBJ2-7	TRBD1	CASSEATGAGEQYF	TGTGCCAGCAGTGAAGCGACAGGGGCCGGCGAGCAGTACTTC
TRBV27	.	TRBJ1-5	.	CASSLGRLNQPQHF	TGTGCCAGCAGTTTGGGGCGGCTCAATCAGCCCCAGCATTTT